This T cell receptor (beta chain) was found in a study of blood T cell repertoires in COVID-19. Study summary: Specimens from acute and convalescent COVID-19 originated in the United States, Italy and Spain. PBMCs, B-cell-depleted T cells, or T cells were the source of the cDNA or gDNA that made up the material.

The germline gives CDR1 MNHEY, CDR2 SMNVEV (reference sequence). V lost 6 bases and J 6 bases, leaving 11 bases between the germline ends. The length of the CDR3 is 13 residues. Source study methods: Estimation of nucleated cell counts relied on the amplification of reference gene primers. Sequencing was performed with immunoSEQ multiplex PCR; in TCRdb, only in-frame clones are kept and a portion is missing. V, J and clone size were drawn from that table, and D and trimming were deduced from the DNA. The table shows about 200,000 clones, with roughly 82% occurring only once. This clonotype was sampled from a man aged 50-60 years with active or convalescent COVID-19. The chain couples TRBV27 to TRBJ2-2; D uncertain. Source material: peripheral blood. Here the CDR3 DNA reads TGTGCCAGCAGCCCTAGTTTTTCCGGGGAGCTGTTTTTT. Translation: CASSPSFSGELFF.